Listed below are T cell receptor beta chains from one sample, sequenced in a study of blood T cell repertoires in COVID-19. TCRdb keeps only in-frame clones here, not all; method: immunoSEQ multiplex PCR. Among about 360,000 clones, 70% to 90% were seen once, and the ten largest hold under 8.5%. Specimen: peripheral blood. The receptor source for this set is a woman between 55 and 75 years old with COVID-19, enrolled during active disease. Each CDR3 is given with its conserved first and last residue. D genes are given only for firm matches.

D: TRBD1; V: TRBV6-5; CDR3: CASVGPTGPYYEQYF
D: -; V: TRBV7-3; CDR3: CASSLMSRGNTGELFF
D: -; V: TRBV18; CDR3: CASFRGASNEKLFF
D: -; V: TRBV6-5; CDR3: CASRITGSGYTF
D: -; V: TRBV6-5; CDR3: CATKTGSYGYTF
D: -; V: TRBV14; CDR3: CASSPSGWDIQYF
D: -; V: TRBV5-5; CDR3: CASSGGPDPRGYTF
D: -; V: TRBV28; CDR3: CASSYTYEQYF
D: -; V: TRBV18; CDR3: CASSPDGQNTEAFF
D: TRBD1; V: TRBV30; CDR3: CAWSRGQGGEKLFF
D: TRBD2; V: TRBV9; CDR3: CASSLVGGDYNEQFF
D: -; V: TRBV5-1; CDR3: CASTLGGTNSPLHF
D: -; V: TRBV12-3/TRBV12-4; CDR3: CASSFVENREQYF
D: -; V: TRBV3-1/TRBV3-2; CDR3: CASSQDAGLSSYEQYF
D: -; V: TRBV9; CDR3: CASSVGGGLGQPQHF
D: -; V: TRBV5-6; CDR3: CASSPTTGNNEQFF
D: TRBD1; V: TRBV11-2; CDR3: CASSRDRDGGYTF
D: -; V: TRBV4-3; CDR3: CASSQGGTSSYEQYF
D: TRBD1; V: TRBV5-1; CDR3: CASRGGQGGTDTQYF
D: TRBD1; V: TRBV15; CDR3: CATSRDPKGAQGAFF
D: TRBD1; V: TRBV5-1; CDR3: CASSLGQGAHIDYGYTF
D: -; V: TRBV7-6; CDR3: CASSYQGHYEQYF
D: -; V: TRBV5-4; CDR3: CASSSDMSYEQYF
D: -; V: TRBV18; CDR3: CASSDWGGRYEQYF
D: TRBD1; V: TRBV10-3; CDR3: CAISGDRGRHGYTF
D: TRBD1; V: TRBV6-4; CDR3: CASSVTGEETQYF
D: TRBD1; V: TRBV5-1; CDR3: CASSTETGTDTQYF
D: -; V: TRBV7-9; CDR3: CASSSTSDTQYF
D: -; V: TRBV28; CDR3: CASLSGQSAYEQYF
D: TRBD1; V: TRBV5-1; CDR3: CASSLDPGGVGPSPLHF
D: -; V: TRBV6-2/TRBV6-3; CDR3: CASSYGGGIQGEQYF
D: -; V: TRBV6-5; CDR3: CASSQSQGNTIYF
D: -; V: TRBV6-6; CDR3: CASSGGRNTEAFF
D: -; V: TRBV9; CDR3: CASSRGGLSQFF
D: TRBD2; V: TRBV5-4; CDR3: CASSWGLAGGNEQFF
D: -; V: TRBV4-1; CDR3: CASSQDRSSGNTIYF
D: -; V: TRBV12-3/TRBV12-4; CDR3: CASSQGQPQHF
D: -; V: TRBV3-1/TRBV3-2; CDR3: CASSSWGGTSFHGYTF
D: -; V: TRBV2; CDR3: CASSYSNTEAFF
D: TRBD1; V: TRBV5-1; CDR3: CASSPSTGATITEAFF
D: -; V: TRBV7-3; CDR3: CASSLNPPGNTEAFF
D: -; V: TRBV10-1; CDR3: CASSEWGVQPQHF
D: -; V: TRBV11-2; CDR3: CASRTPQGAGFNYGYTF
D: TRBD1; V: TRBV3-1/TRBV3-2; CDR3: CASSQSPGTGGSNTF
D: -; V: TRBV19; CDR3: CASSLRALSGANVLTF
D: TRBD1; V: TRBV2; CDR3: CASSDGQGPGYTF
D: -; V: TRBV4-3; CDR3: CASSQRGWRESLSTDTQYF